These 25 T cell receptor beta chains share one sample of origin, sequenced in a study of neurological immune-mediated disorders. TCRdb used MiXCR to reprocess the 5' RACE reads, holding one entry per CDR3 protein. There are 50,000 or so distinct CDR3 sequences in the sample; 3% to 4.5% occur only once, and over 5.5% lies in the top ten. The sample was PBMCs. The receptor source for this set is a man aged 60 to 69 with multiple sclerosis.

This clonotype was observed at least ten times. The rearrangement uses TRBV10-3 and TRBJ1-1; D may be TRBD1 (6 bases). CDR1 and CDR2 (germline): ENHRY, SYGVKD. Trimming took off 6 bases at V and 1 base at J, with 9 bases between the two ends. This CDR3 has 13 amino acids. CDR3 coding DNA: TGTGCCATCAGATTAGGGGGGAACACTGAAGCTTTCTTT. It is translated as CAIRLGGNTEAFF.

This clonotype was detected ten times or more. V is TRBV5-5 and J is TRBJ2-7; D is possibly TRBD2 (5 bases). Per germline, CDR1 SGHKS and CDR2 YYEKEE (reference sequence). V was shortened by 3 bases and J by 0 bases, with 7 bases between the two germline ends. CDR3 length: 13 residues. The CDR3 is CASSSGDSYEQYF. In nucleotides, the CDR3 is TGTGCCAGCAGCTCCGGGGACTCCTACGAGCAGTACTTC.

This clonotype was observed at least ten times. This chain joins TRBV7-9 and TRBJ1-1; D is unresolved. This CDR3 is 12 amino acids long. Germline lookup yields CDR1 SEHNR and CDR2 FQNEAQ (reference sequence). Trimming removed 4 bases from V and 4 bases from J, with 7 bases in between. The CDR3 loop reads CASSYWATEAFF. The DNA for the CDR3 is TGTGCCAGCAGCTACTGGGCCACTGAAGCTTTCTTT.

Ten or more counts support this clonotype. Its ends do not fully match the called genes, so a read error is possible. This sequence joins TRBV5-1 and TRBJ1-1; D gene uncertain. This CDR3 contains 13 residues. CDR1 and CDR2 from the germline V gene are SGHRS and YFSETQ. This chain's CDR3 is CASSLAELSEAFF. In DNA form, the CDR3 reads TGCGCCAGCAGTTTGGCCGAGCTCTCTGAAGCTTTCTTT.

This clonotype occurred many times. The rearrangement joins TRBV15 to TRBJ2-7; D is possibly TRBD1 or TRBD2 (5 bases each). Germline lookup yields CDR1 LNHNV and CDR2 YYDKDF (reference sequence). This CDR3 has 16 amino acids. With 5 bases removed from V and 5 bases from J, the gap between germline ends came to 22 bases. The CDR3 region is CATSFRPGTIWNEQYF. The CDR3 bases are TGTGCCACCAGCTTTCGACCGGGGACGATCTGGAACGAGCAGTACTTC.

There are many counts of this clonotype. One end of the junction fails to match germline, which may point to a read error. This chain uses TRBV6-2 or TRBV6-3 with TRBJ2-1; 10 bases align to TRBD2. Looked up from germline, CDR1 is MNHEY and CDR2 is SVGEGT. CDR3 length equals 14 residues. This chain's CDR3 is CASRILAGHREQFF. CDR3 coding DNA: TGTGCCAGCAGAATACTAGCGGGGCATCGTGAGCAGTTCTTT.

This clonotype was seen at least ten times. The CDR3 is CASRDRGALGELFF. The CDR3 DNA reads TGTGCCAGCCGGGACAGGGGCGCTTTGGGGGAGCTGTTTTTT. The J gene is TRBJ2-2, the V gene TRBV6-5, with TRBD1 matching over 10 bases. Per the germline V gene, CDR1 is MNHEY and CDR2 is SVGAGI. Trimming cost V 8 bases and J 8 bases; bases outside gene matches: 8. The CDR3 runs to 14 residues.

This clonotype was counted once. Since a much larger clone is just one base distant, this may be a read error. The CDR3 nucleotides read TGCAGTCCCAGGGGGCAGGGCGATTCACCCCTCAACTTT. This sequence encodes CSPRGQGDSPLNF. The chain links TRBV20-1 to TRBJ1-6; TRBD1 matches at 8 bases. CDR3 size: 13 residues. Germline-derived CDR1 and CDR2 are DFQATT and SNEGSKA (reference sequence).

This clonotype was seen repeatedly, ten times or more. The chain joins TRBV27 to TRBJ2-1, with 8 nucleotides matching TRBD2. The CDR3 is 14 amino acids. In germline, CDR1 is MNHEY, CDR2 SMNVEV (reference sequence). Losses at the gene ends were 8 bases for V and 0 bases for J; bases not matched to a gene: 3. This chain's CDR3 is CASQLAVSYNEQFF. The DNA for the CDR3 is TGTGCCAGCCAACTAGCGGTCTCCTACAATGAGCAGTTCTTC.

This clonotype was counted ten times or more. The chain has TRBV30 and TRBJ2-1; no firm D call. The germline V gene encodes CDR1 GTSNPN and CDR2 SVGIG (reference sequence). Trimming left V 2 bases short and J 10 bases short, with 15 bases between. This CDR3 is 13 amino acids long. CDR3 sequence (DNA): TGTGCCTGGAGTCCGACACCTTACCAAGAGCAGTTCTTC. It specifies CAWSPTPYQEQFF.

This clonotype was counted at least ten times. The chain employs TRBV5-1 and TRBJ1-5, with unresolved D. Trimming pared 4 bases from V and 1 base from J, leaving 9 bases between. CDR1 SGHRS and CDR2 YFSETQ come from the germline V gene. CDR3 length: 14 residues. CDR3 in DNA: TGCGCCAGCAGCCCTGGAGACAGCAATCAGCCCCAGCATTTT. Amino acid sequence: CASSPGDSNQPQHF.

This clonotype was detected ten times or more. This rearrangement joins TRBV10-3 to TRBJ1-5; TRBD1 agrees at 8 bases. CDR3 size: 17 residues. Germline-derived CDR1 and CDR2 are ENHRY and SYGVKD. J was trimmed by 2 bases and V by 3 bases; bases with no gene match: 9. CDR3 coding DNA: TGTGCCATCAGTGACCCGGACAGGGAAATGGGCAATCAGCCCCAGCATTTT. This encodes CAISDPDREMGNQPQHF.

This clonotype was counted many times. CDR3 bases: TGTGCCAGCAGCTTGGGGACAGCCCACGGCCAAGAGACCCAGTACTTC. Protein sequence: CASSLGTAHGQETQYF. The chain couples TRBV5-6 to TRBJ2-5; perhaps TRBD1 as D (6 bases). The V and J ends lost 0 bases and 1 base respectively, with 13 bases between them. Germline loops: CDR1 SGHDT, CDR2 YYEEEE. The CDR3 covers 16 residues.

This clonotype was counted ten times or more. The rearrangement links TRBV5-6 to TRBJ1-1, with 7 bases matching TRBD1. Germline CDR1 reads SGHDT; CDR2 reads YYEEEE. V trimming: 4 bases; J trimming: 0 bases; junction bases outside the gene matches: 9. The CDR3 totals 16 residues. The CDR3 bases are TGTGCCAGCAGCCTCGGACCGACAGGGTTGAACACTGAAGCTTTCTTT. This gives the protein CASSLGPTGLNTEAFF.

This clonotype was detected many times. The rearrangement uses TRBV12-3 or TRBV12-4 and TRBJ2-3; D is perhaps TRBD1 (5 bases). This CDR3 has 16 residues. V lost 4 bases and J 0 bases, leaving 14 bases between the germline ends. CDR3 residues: CASSYDRTRSTDTQYF. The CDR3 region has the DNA TGTGCCAGCAGTTACGATAGGACACGAAGCACAGATACGCAGTATTTT.

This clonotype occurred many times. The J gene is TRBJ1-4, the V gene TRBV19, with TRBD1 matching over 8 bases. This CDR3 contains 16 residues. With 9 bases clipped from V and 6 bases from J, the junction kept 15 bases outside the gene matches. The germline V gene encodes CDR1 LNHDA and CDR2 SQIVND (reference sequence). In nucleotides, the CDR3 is TGTGCCAGCACGCCTAACTCACAGGGGGAGTATGAAAAACTGTTTTTT. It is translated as CASTPNSQGEYEKLFF.

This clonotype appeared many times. The DNA for the CDR3 is TGTGCCAGCCTAAAAGGGCTAGCGGGAGTTGATGAGCAGTTCTTC. Translated, it gives CASLKGLAGVDEQFF. The chain joins TRBV18 to TRBJ2-1; 10 bases map to TRBD2. V gave up 8 bases and J gave up 8 bases; unmatched junction bases: 12. There are 15 residues in the CDR3. Germline assignment: CDR1 KGHSH and CDR2 LQKENI.

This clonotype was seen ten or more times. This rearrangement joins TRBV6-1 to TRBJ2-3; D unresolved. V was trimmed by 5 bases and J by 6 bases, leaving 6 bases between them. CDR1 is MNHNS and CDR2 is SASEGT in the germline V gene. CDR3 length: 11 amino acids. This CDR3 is CASSRKDTQYF. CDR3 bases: TGTGCCAGCAGTCGTAAGGATACGCAGTATTTT.

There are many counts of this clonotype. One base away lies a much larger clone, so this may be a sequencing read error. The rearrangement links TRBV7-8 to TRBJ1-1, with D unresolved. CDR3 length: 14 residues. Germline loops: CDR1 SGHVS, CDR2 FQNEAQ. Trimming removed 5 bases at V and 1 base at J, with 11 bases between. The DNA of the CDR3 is TGTGCCAGCAGCGCCGGAAAAGGGAACACTGAAGCTTTCTTT. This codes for CASSAGKGNTEAFF.

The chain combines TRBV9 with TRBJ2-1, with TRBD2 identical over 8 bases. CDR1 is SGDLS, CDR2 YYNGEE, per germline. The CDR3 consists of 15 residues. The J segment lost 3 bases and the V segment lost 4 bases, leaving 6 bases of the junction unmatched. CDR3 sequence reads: CASSSSSGVYNEQFF. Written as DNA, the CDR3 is TGTGCCAGCAGCTCCAGTAGCGGGGTCTACAATGAGCAGTTCTTC.

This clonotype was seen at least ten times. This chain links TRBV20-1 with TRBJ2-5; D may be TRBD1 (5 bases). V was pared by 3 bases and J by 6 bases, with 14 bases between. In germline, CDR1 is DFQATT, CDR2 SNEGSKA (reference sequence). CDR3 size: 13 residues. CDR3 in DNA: TGCAGTGCTAGCGCCAGGGCTGGTAAGACCCAGTACTTC. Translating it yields CSASARAGKTQYF.

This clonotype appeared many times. Here the CDR3 reads CASSLFGDRGDEQFF. The CDR3 DNA follows: TGTGCCAGCAGCTTATTCGGGGACAGGGGTGATGAGCAGTTCTTC. The gene calls are TRBV7-8 and TRBJ2-1; TRBD1 agrees at 10 bases. Looked up from germline, CDR1 is SGHVS and CDR2 is FQNEAQ. The CDR3 runs 15 residues. Unmatched junction bases numbered 6, after V lost 2 bases and J lost 8 bases.

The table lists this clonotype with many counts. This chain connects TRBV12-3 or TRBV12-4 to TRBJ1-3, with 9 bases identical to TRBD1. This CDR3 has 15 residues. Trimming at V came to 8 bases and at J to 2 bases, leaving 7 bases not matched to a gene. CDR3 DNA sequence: TGTGCCAGCGCCCCCTGGGACAGGGCTGGAAACACCATATATTTT. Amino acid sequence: CASAPWDRAGNTIYF.

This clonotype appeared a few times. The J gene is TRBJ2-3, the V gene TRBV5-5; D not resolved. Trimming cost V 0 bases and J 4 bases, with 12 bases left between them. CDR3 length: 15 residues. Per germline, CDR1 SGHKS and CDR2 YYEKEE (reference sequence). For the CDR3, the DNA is TGTGCCAGCAGCTTGGATTCCGGTAGGGCAGATACGCAGTATTTT. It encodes CASSLDSGRADTQYF.

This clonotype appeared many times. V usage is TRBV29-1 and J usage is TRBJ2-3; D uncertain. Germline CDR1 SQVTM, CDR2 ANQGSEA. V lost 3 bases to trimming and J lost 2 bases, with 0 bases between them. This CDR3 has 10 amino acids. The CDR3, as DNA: TGCAGCGTTGACACAGATACGCAGTATTTT. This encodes CSVDTDTQYF.